The following is a TCR beta chain sequence with its context. Its antigen is undetermined. This CDR3 contains 15 residues. Germline loops: CDR1 MGHRA, CDR2 YSYEKL. The ends lost 4 bases at V and 0 bases at J; junction bases unmatched: 3. These data originate in a study of response to subunit inactivated influenza vaccine. General study points: The authors put forward the suggestion that each seasonal influenza vaccination may bring in only a limited number of new T cells.

TCRdb re-called the RT-PCR reads with MiXCR, one entry per CDR3 protein. The table lists approximately 480,000 distinct CDR3 sequences, approximately 9.9% of them singletons. Sequenced here: PBMCs from blood, sampled roughly 47 days after vaccination. This TCR was recovered from a man aged 50 to 60 who received an inactivated influenza vaccine. This chain links TRBV4-1 with TRBJ1-3; 7 bases match TRBD1. The CDR3 region is CASSPGTASGNTIYF. CDR3 sequence (DNA): TGCGCCAGCAGCCCCGGGACAGCCTCTGGAAACACCATATATTTT.